The T cell receptor (beta chain) under discussion was sequenced for a study of cytomegalovirus exposure and HLA in healthy donors. About the research overall: The study's early data release held some 85 million unique TCRs from HLA-typed donors.

The study's findings and limits: Accurate HLA-A and HLA-B prediction from TCR beta sequences was reported for most subjects. One cluster of highly shared sequence variants probably arose as a sequencing artifact. In a later analysis, HLA-C alleles had the fewest associated TCRs, DRB1 alleles the most.

Concerning this clone: Antigen: not known.

V shed 0 bases and J 4 bases; nucleotides not matched to a gene: 9. The CDR3 consists of 18 residues. Germline CDR1 is MGHRA and CDR2 is YSYEKL. This PCR relied on a set of 60 Vbeta primers and 13 Jbeta primers. Measured with immunoSEQ multiplex PCR; TCRdb has only the in-frame clones, and not every one. The sample lists over 150,000 clones; 70% to 90% were seen once. The receptor was derived from a woman younger than 45 in good health and CMV-seronegative. The chain couples TRBV4-1 to TRBJ2-3; 11 nucleotides align to TRBD2. Sequencing used PBMCs. CDR3 sequence reads: CASSQEVLSGGAADTQYF. The CDR3 region has the DNA TGCGCCAGCAGCCAAGAGGTCCTTAGCGGGGGGGCGGCAGATACGCAGTATTTT.